This record looks at one TCR beta chain sequence and its context. This entry belongs to a study of T cell changes during pregnancy in multiple sclerosis. The germline V and J ends were trimmed by 5 bases and 9 bases, with 20 bases remaining between them. There are 15 residues in the CDR3. Germline V CDR1 and CDR2: SGHTA, FQGTGA. The protocol was immunoSEQ multiplex PCR, while the TCRdb copy is restricted to in-frame clones and leaves out a portion. The sample contains 95,000 to 110,000 clones, roughly nine tenths of which appear only once. This rearrangement joins TRBV7-3 to TRBJ2-1, with a tentative D call TRBD2 (7 bases). The source of this sequence is a female donor with multiple sclerosis, enrolled in a pregnancy study. Sequenced here: peripheral blood, sampled after pregnancy. The CDR3 reads CASSPRGGRLSEQFF. The CDR3 nucleotides read TGTGCCAGCAGCCCACGCGGGGGCCGGTTGTCTGAGCAGTTCTTC.